This TCR beta chain was found in a study of shared clonotypes between healthy human individuals. Study details: There were three CD4 naive, three CD4 memory, two CD8 naive and one CD8 memory plates per donor.

Some clones are missing from TCRdb's copy, which holds only in-frame ones; the method was immunoSEQ multiplex PCR. This table has millions of clones, roughly 92% appearing once. Overall study findings and caveats: Represented diversity (both genetic and exposure-history) was limited by the small number of donors.

For this clone: Its antigen is currently unknown.

CD45RA+ naive and CD45RA-negative memory subsets were separated from CD4+ cells. Per germline, CDR1 SEHNR and CDR2 FQNEAQ (reference sequence). Trimming stripped 7 bases from V and 0 bases from J, with 10 bases between. This CDR3 is built from 13 residues. The TCR sequence derives from a man aged 18 to 29 in good health. The chain employs TRBV7-9 and TRBJ2-7, with D perhaps given as TRBD1 or TRBD2 (5 bases each). The specimen was naive CD4+ T cells sorted from blood. Subset defined: CD45RA+ positively selected. As DNA, the CDR3 is TGTGCCAGCACCCGGGACCTCTCCTACGAGCAGTACTTC. Protein sequence: CASTRDLSYEQYF.